A single sample gave rise to the 15 T cell receptor beta chains below, sequenced in a study of Graves' ophthalmopathy and Graves' hyperthyroidism. TCR beta CDR3 amplification used RNA transcripts. RT-PCR in the first round used HTBI primers; a second-round multiplex PCR followed. TCRdb processed the multiplex PCR reads anew with MiXCR; each CDR3 protein has one entry. The sample yields a few hundred thousand distinct CDR3 sequences, under 45% seen once. The sample taken for sequencing was peripheral blood or thyroid tissue (not recorded which). The origin of the receptors is an adult man with Graves' hyperthyroidism.

The chain is built from TRBV20-1 and TRBJ1-2, with 9 nucleotides matching TRBD1. Germline assignment: CDR1 DFQATT and CDR2 SNEGSKA (reference sequence). This CDR3 region has 13 residues. The trim removed 5 bases at V and 3 bases at J, leaving 4 bases unmatched. The CDR3, as DNA: TGCAGTGCTGAGGACAGGGGTTACTATGGCTACACCTTC. This codes for CSAEDRGYYGYTF.

This clonotype was counted at least ten times. This chain uses TRBV5-1 with TRBJ1-4; a weak D match, TRBD1 (5 bases). The germline CDR1 and CDR2 sequences are SGHRS and YFSETQ. Trimming shortened V by 0 bases and J by 8 bases, and 14 bases separated the two germline ends. There are 15 residues in the CDR3. The CDR3 loop is CASSLASGEGEKLFF. In nucleotides, the CDR3 is TGCGCCAGCAGCTTGGCTTCGGGAGAGGGGGAAAAACTGTTTTTT.

The count of this clonotype is one. This may come from a read error, since a much larger clone is one base off. Here the CDR3 reads CASSSAGVSGANVLTF. Here the CDR3 DNA reads TGCGCCAGCAGCTCGGCAGGGGTTTCTGGGGCCAACGTCCTGACTTTC. This sequence joins TRBV5-1 and TRBJ2-6; possible D gene TRBD1, 6 bases. The CDR3 is made up of 16 amino acids. The V end lost 3 bases, the J end lost 1 base, and 11 bases lay between the germline ends. Germline CDR1 and CDR2: SGHRS and YFSETQ.

Ten or more counts support this clonotype. The genes are TRBV7-9 and TRBJ1-2; 10 nucleotides match TRBD1. V shed 5 bases and J 8 bases; nucleotides not matched to a gene: 11. The CDR3 runs to 15 residues. Germline values: CDR1 SEHNR, CDR2 FQNEAQ (reference sequence). The DNA of the CDR3 is TGTGCCAGCAGCAGGAACCGGGACAGGGGTGGAGGCTACACCTTC. This encodes CASSRNRDRGGGYTF.

This clonotype was counted ten times or more. This chain links TRBV19 with TRBJ2-7, with D maybe TRBD2 (5 bases). Germline CDR1 reads LNHDA; CDR2 reads SQIVND (reference sequence). V was pared by 4 bases and J by 3 bases, with 19 bases between. The CDR3 totals 16 residues. The CDR3 DNA follows: TGTGCCAGTAGTACCGCCGGCCACAACGGAGGCTACGAGCAGTACTTC. It is translated as CASSTAGHNGGYEQYF.

The chain recombines TRBV10-3 with TRBJ2-3, with 11 positions matching TRBD2. The CDR3 has 17 residues. CDR1 and CDR2 (germline): ENHRY, SYGVKD. Trimming took 0 bases from V and 3 from J; bases not matched to a gene: 5. The chain's CDR3 is CAISESASGRRTDTQYF. DNA of the CDR3: TGTGCCATCAGTGAGTCGGCTAGCGGGAGGAGGACAGATACGCAGTATTTT.

This clonotype occurred many times. The gene calls are TRBV5-8 and TRBJ1-2; possibly TRBD1 for D (6 bases). CDR3 size: 13 residues. Trimming removed 4 bases from V and 9 bases from J, with 16 bases in between. Germline V gene data show CDR1 as SGHTS and CDR2 as YDEGEE. CDR3 in amino acids: CASSAAGEGRYTF. CDR3 nucleotide sequence: TGTGCCAGCAGCGCGGCAGGGGAGGGTCGCTACACCTTC. Together with reference TRBV5-8 and TRBJ1-2, the CDR3 gives the full variable domain: EAGVTQSPTHLIKTRGQQATLRCSPISGHTSVYWYQQALGLGLQFLLWYDEGEERNRGNFPPRFSGRQFPNYSSELNVNALELEDSALYLCASSAAGEGRYTFGSGTRLTVV.

The genes are TRBV10-3 and TRBJ1-2, with D possibly being TRBD1 (6 bases). This CDR3 has 16 residues. CDR1 and CDR2 (germline): ENHRY, SYGVKD. V was shortened by 10 bases and J by 3 bases, with 24 bases between the two germline ends. The CDR3 loop is CASSQEAPGEDYGYTF. The CDR3 bases are TGTGCCAGCAGCCAAGAGGCCCCAGGGGAGGACTATGGCTACACCTTC.

Concerning this clonotype itself: The final CDR3 position lacks the conserved phenylalanine or tryptophan, pointing to a likely read error. The CDR3 protein is CASSESHLRRARSNQPQHS. CDR3 DNA sequence: TGTGCCAGCAGTGAATCTCACCTAAGAAGGGCCCGGAGCAATCAGCCCCAGCATTCT. The chain employs TRBV6-1 and TRBJ1-5, with unresolved D. This CDR3 has 19 residues. The germline CDR1 and CDR2 sequences are MNHNS and SASEGT. V was trimmed by 2 bases and J by 1 base, leaving 21 bases between them.

A few counts support this clonotype. An end of the junction differs from the germline gene, which may be a read error. The chain is built from TRBV20-1 and TRBJ2-7, with unresolved D. CDR1 is DFQATT, CDR2 SNEGSKA, per germline (reference sequence). This CDR3 comprises 11 residues. The chain's CDR3 is CSARDSNEQYF. For the CDR3, the DNA is TGCAGTGCTAGAGACTCCAACGAGCAGTACTTC.

A word on this clonotype: A much larger clone sits a single nucleotide away, making a read error possible. This chain uses TRBV5-1 with TRBJ1-1; no firm D call. This CDR3 comprises 16 residues. Germline loops: CDR1 SGHRS, CDR2 YFSETQ. V was trimmed by 2 bases and J by 2 bases, leaving 16 bases between them. In DNA form, the CDR3 reads TGCGCCAGCAGCTTCGCACCTACACCGAATAACACTGAAGCTTTCTTT. Translating gives CASSFAPTPNNTEAFF.

This clonotype was recorded many times. The junction shows a germline mismatch at one end, possibly a read error. The rearrangement links TRBV29-1 to TRBJ1-2, with 7 bases that match TRBD1. This CDR3 region has 14 residues. CDR1 is SQVTM, CDR2 ANQGSEA, per germline. The CDR3 nucleotides read TGCAGCGTTGAACGAGGGGGCGTTTACTATGTCTACACCTTC. It is translated as CSVERGGVYYVYTF. Drawing the rest from reference TRBV29-1 and TRBJ1-2, the complete variable domain is SAVISQKPSRDICQRGTSLTIQCQVDSQVTMMFWYRQQPGQSLTLIATANQGSEATYESGFVIDKFPISRPNLTFSTLTVSNMSPEDSSIYLCSVERGGVYYVYTFGSGTRLTVV.

Details on this clonotype: Since a much larger clone is just one base distant, this may be a read error. The V gene is TRBV4-1, the J gene TRBJ2-7, with D possibly called TRBD1 or TRBD2 (5 bases each). This CDR3 region has 15 residues. Germline V gene data show CDR1 as MGHRA and CDR2 as YSYEKL. CDR3 protein: CASSQVSGRWDEQCF. CDR3 in DNA: TGCGCCAGCAGCCAAGTATCCGGACGCTGGGACGAGCAGTGCTTC.

The chain uses TRBV19 and TRBJ2-3; no clear D. CDR1 is LNHDA, CDR2 SQIVND, per germline (reference sequence). The V and J ends lost 5 bases and 0 bases respectively, with 9 bases between them. This CDR3 comprises 14 residues. The CDR3 DNA is TGTGCCAGTAGTCCGCAAACTAGCACAGATACGCAGTATTTT. This codes for CASSPQTSTDTQYF.

This clonotype was seen ten or more times. The gene calls are TRBV13 and TRBJ2-5, with D possibly being TRBD2 (6 bases). Germline CDR1 and CDR2: PRHDT and FYEKMQ (reference sequence). The CDR3 extends over 14 amino acids. The germline V and J ends were trimmed by 4 bases and 4 bases, with 13 bases remaining between them. Written as DNA, the CDR3 is TGTGCCAGCAGCTGGCGGGTGGGGGGAGAGACCCAGTACTTC. Amino acid sequence: CASSWRVGGETQYF.